This T cell receptor beta chain was profiled in a study of CD8 T cells in Susac syndrome. Germline trimming cut 4 bases from V and 2 bases from J; bases unmatched to any gene: 6. The CDR3 totals 15 residues. Looked up from germline, CDR1 is SGHRS and CDR2 is YFSETQ. Random hexamers were used to reverse transcribe the RNA input (about 0.5 to 1 ug). Each CDR3 protein gets one entry after TCRdb re-called the immunoSEQ multiplex PCR reads with MiXCR. The repertoire holds approximately 77,000 distinct CDR3 sequences, with 85% to 95% as singletons. This chain links TRBV5-1 with TRBJ2-1, with 7 bases that match TRBD1. Sequenced material: CD4+ T cells from PBMCs. This clonotype was obtained from a human donor with Susac syndrome. The CDR3 reads CASSATGETYNEQFF. Here the CDR3 DNA reads TGCGCCAGCAGCGCCACAGGGGAAACCTACAATGAGCAGTTCTTC.